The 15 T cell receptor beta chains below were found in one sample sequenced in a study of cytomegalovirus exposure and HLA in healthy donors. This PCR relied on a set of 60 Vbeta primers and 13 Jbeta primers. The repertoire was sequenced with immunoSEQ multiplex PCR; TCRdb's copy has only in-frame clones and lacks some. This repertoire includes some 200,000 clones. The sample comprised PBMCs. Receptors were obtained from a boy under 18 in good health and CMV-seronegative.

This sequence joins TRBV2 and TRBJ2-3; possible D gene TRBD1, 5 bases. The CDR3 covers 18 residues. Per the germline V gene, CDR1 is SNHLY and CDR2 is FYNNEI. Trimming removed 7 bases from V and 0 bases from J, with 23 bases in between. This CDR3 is CASIGAPGRGSSTDTQYF. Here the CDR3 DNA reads TGTGCCAGCATTGGGGCACCAGGCCGAGGTTCTAGCACAGATACGCAGTATTTT. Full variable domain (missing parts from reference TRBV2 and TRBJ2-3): EPEVTQTPSHQVTQMGQEVILRCVPISNHLYFYWYRQILGQKVEFLVSFYNNEISEKSEIFDDQFSVERPDGSNFTLKIRSTKLEDSAMYFCASIGAPGRGSSTDTQYFGPGTRLTVL.

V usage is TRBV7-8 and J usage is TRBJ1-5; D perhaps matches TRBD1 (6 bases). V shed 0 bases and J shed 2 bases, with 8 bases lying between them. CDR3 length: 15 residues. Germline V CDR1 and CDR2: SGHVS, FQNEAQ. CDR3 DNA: TGTGCCAGCAGCTTAGCAGGGGGTGGCAATCAGCCCCAGCATTTT. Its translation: CASSLAGGGNQPQHF.

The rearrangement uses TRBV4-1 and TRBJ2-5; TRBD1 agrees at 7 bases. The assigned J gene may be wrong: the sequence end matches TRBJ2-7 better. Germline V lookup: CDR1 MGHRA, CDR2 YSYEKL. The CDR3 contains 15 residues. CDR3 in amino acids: CASSQVTGSSYEQYF. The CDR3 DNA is TGCGCCAGCAGCCAAGTGACAGGGAGTAGCTACGAGCAGTACTTC.

CDR3: CASSQELSSGGSRTDTQYF. CDR3 sequence (DNA): TGCGCCAGCAGCCAAGAGTTGTCTAGCGGGGGGTCACGCACAGATACGCAGTATTTT. The J gene is TRBJ2-3, the V gene TRBV4-3, with 11 bases that match TRBD2. The CDR3 covers 19 residues. From germline, CDR1 is LGHNA and CDR2 YSLEER. V dropped 0 bases and J dropped 1; count of bases not matched to a gene: 9.

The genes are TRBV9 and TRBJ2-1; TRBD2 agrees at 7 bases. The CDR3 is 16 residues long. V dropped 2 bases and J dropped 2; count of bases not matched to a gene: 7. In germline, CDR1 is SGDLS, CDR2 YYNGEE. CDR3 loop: CASSVSREGTYNEQFF. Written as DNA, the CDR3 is TGTGCCAGCAGCGTTTCCAGGGAGGGCACCTACAATGAGCAGTTCTTC.

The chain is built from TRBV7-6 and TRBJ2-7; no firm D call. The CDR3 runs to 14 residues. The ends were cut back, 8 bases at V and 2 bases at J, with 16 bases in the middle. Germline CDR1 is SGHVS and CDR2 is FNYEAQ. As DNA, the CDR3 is TGTGCCAGCTCAGGCTTCCGACGGCCCTACGAGCAGTACTTC. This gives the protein CASSGFRRPYEQYF.

The CDR3 coding sequence is TGTGCCAGCAGTGTCCCCGGGAGGAACACTGAAGCTTTCTTT. Amino acid sequence: CASSVPGRNTEAFF. The chain combines TRBV6-5 with TRBJ1-1, with D unclear. Germline V gene lookup returns CDR1 MNHEY and CDR2 SVGAGI. V lost 5 bases to trimming and J lost 1 base, with 11 bases between them. This CDR3 has 14 residues.

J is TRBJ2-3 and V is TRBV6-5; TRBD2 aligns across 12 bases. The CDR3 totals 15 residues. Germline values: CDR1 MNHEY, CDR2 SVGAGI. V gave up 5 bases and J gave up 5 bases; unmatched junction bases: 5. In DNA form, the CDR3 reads TGTGCCAGCAGTAAGCTAGCGGGGGGGCAAGATACGCAGTATTTT. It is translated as CASSKLAGGQDTQYF.

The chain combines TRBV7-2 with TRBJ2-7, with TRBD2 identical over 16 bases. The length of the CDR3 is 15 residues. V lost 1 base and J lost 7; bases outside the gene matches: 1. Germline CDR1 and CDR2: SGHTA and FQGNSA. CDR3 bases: TGTGCCAGCAGCTTAGTGGGACTAGCGGGGGGGGAGCAGTACTTC. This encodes CASSLVGLAGGEQYF.

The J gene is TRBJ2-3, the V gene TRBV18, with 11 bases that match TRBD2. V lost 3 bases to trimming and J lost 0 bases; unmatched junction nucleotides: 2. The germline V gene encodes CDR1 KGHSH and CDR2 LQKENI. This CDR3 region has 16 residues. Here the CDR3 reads CASSPVAGGSTDTQYF. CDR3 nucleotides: TGTGCCAGCTCACCCGTAGCGGGGGGGAGCACAGATACGCAGTATTTT.

The CDR3 is CASSYSRALSEAFF. CDR3 DNA: TGTGCCAGCAGTTACTCGAGGGCTCTTTCGGAGGCTTTCTTT. V gene TRBV6-5 combines with J gene TRBJ1-1; D is unresolved. Between the trimmed V and J ends, which lost 0 bases and 11 bases, there was a span of 16 bases. Germline CDR1 MNHEY, CDR2 SVGAGI. The CDR3 consists of 14 residues.

This chain's CDR3 is CASSPDSSQETQYF. CDR3 DNA: TGTGCCAGCAGCCCTGACAGCAGCCAAGAGACCCAGTACTTC. This chain links TRBV6-5 with TRBJ2-5, with TRBD1 as a possible D gene (5 bases). This CDR3 region has 14 residues. V lost 6 bases and J 1 base, leaving 12 bases between the germline ends. Germline loops: CDR1 MNHEY, CDR2 SVGAGI.

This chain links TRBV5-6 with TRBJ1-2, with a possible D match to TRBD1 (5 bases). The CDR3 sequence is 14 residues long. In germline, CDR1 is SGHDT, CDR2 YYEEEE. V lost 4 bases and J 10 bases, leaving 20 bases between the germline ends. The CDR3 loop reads CASSPKTVTPTYTF. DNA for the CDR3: TGTGCCAGCAGCCCGAAGACAGTTACTCCGACCTACACCTTC.

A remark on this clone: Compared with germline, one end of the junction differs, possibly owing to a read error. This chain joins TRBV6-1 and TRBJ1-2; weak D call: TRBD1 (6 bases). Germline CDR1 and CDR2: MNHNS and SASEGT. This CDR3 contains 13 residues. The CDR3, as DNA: TGTGCCAGCAGTGAAGCCCGAACGTCGGGACACATCTTC. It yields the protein CASSEARTSGHIF.

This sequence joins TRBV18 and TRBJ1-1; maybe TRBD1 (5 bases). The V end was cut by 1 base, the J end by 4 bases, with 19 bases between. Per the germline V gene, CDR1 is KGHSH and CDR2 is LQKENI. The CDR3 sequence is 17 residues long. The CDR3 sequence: CASSPQGYGPFGTEAFF. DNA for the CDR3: TGTGCCAGCTCACCACAGGGGTACGGGCCCTTCGGCACTGAAGCTTTCTTT.